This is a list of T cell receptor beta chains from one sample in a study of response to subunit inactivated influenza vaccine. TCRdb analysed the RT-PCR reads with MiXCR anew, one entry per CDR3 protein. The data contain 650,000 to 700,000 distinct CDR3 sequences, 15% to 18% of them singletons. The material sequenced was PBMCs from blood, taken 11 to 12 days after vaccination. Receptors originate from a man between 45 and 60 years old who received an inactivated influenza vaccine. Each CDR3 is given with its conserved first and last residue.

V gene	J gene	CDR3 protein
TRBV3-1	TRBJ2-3	CASSHGLAGTDTQYF
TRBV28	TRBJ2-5	CASSLSQGRGKETQYF
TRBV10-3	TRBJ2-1	CAISPKASSYNEQFF
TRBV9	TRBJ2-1	CASSVVPAGESNEQFF
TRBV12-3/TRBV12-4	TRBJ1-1	CASSSRTVEAFF
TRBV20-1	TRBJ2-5	CSARVPGLLETQYF
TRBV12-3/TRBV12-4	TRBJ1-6	CASSRQGARYNSPLHF
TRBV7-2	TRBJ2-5	CASSLERVATQYF
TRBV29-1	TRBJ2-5	CSSRAGGRETQYF
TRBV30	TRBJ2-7	CAWSVSQLYEQYF
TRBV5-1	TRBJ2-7	CASSEDRGVTYEQYF
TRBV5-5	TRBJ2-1	CASSFLAGGEQFF
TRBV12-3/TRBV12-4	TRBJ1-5	CASSPNIQPQHF
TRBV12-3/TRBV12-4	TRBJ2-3	CASGLGLADTDTQYF
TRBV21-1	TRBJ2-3	CASSKDRPSTDTQYF
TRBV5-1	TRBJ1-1	CASSFQQDLGTEAFF
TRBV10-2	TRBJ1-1	CASSDGTGGEMNTEAFF
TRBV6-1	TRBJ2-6	CASRDLTGTGANVLTF
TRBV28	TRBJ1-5	CASSFPLGQGAGNQPQHF
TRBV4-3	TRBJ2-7	CASSQDLQTEQYF
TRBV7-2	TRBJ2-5	CASSPVGVLTFLETQYF
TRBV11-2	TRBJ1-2	CASSFGAADVYGYTF
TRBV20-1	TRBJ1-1	CSARAQLDTEAFF
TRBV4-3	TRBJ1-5	CASSQDLSGRQPQHF
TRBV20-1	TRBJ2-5	CSAREAPSGGVQETQYF
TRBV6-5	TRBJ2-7	CASSYPRTSGDSYEQYF
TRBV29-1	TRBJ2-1	CSAFGLNNEQFF
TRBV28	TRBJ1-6	CASGEGLRSPLHF
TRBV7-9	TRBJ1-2	CASWAGGIDGYTF
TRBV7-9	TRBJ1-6	CASSRYRDNNSPLHF
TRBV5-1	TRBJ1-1	CASSLIPGQEKAFF
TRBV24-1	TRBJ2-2	CATSDRLSTGELFF
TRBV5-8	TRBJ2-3	CASSLRRVGFPTDTQYF
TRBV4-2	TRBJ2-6	CASSHTGADSGANVLTF
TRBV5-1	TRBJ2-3	CASSTRSGTAFTDTQYF
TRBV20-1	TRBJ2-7	CSAHTGGREQYF
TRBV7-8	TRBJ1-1	CASSLQGNMNTEAFF
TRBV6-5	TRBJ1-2	CASSYSGGPWGYTF
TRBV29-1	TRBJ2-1	CSVSRGTYNEQFF
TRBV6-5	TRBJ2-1	CASSYEVAGVNEQFF
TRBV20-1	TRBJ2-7	CSGKRSGQPTYEQYF
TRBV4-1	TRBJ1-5	CASSQDWAGPQHF
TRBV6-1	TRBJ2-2	CASSEGRGWRGTTGELFF
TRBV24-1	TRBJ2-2	CATSDPGQANTGELFF
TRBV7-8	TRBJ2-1	CASSPIRRSTDSYNEQFF
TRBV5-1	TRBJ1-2	CASSHRGHRTGAYGYTF
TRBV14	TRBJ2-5	CASSQWNRPGETQYF
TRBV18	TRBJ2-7	CASSPPTASFLYEQYF
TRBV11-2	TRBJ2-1	CASSLGSRRSYNEQFF